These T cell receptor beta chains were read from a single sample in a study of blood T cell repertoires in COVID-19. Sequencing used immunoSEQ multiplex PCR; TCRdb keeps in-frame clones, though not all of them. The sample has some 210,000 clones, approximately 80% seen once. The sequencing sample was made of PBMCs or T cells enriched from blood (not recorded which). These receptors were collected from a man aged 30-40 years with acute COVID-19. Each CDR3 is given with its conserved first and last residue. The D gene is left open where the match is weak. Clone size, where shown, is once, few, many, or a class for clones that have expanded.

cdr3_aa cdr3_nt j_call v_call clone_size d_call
CASSLRTGLNEKLFF TGTGCCAGCAGCTTAAGGACAGGGCTAAATGAAAAACTGTTTTTT TRBJ1-4 TRBV11-2 - TRBD1
CASRLGEGGSFSSYNSPLHF TGTGCCAGCAGGCTAGGGGAAGGCGGAAGTTTCAGCTCCTATAATTCACCCCTCCACTTT TRBJ1-6 TRBV13 - -
CASSSGQGLNTEAFF TGCGCCAGCAGCTCCGGACAGGGCCTGAACACTGAAGCTTTCTTT TRBJ1-1 TRBV5-1 - TRBD1
CAWSVTYEQYF TGTGCCTGGAGCGTTACCTACGAGCAGTACTTC TRBJ2-7 TRBV30 - -
CASTLGEELFYGYTF TGTGCCAGCACCCTAGGGGAGGAGCTGTTCTATGGCTACACCTTC TRBJ1-2 TRBV28 - -
CASSLARTGLNYEQYF TGTGCCAGCAGCTTAGCCCGAACAGGGTTGAACTACGAGCAGTACTTC TRBJ2-7 TRBV13 many -
CASSPTGTANEKLFF TGTGCCAGTAGCCCTACCGGGACAGCTAATGAAAAACTGTTTTTT TRBJ1-4 TRBV19 - TRBD1
CASSLGVFENREQYF TGTGCCAGCAGCTTAGGGGTTTTCGAAAACAGGGAGCAGTACTTC TRBJ2-7 TRBV7-6 - -
CASSFGQGGEEKLFF TGTGCCAGCAGCTTTGGTCAGGGAGGTGAGGAAAAACTGTTTTTT TRBJ1-4 TRBV7-9 - -
CASSLEWANTEAFF TGTGCCAGCAGCTTAGAGTGGGCGAACACTGAAGCTTTCTTT TRBJ1-1 TRBV11-2 few -
CAIQKGQPAYGYTF TGTGCCATCCAAAAGGGGCAGCCGGCGTATGGCTACACCTTC TRBJ1-2 TRBV10-3 - -
CSVEEGLTGLTF TGCAGCGTTGAAGAGGGACTGACAGGGCTCACCTTC TRBJ1-2 TRBV29-1 - TRBD1
CASSLKRTGELFF TGTGCCAGCAGTTTAAAGAGGACCGGGGAGCTGTTTTTT TRBJ2-2 TRBV27 - -
CASSSGTATEAFF TGTGCCAGCAGCTCCGGGACAGCCACTGAAGCTTTCTTT TRBJ1-1 TRBV7-3 - TRBD1
CASSYQQALTGELFF TGTGCCAGCAGTTACCAACAGGCTCTCACCGGGGAGCTGTTTTTT TRBJ2-2 TRBV6-5 - -
CASRGEVLTQYF TGTGCCAGCCGGGGGGAGGTGTTGACCCAGTACTTC TRBJ2-5 TRBV2 - TRBD2
CASSLTTPTF TGTGCCAGCAGTTTAACTACACCCACCTTC TRBJ1-2 TRBV12-3/TRBV12-4 few -
CASSFRRTELNSPLHF TGTGCCAGCAGTTTCCGTAGGACAGAATTAAATTCACCCCTCCACTTT TRBJ1-6 TRBV27 - -
CASSPATGYGYTF TGCGCCAGCAGCCCGGCCACAGGGTATGGCTACACCTTC TRBJ1-2 TRBV5-1 once -
CASRAGQGGWNEQFF TGTGCCAGCAGGGCGGGACAGGGGGGATGGAATGAGCAGTTCTTC TRBJ2-1 TRBV2 - TRBD1
CASRYTAGSPLHF TGTGCCAGCAGATACACAGCAGGATCACCCCTCCACTTT TRBJ1-6 TRBV6-5 - -
CASTGGVPGELFF TGTGCCTCGACAGGGGGGGTACCCGGGGAGCTGTTTTTT TRBJ2-2 TRBV9 - TRBD1